This is a list of T cell receptor beta chains from one sample in a study of blood T cells in healthy people across ages. Each CDR3 protein gets one entry after TCRdb re-called the 5' RACE reads with MiXCR. The sample contains 1.5 million to 2 million distinct CDR3 sequences, approximately 28% of which appear only once. Sample: blood. Source of these receptors: a woman between 25 and 40 years old in good health. CDR3s include the opening cysteine and the closing phenylalanine or tryptophan. A D gene is named only where the DNA matches it firmly. Clone size is shown for a subset of rows, as once, few, many or a class of expanded clone.

D gene | J gene | clone size | V gene | CDR3 protein | CDR3 DNA
NA | TRBJ2-1 | NA | TRBV11-2 | CASRITQGRRNEQFF | TGTGCCAGCAGAATCACCCAGGGACGGCGGAATGAGCAGTTCTTC
NA | TRBJ2-3 | many | TRBV29-1 | CSVARGPADTQYF | TGCAGCGTTGCGAGGGGACCGGCAGATACGCAGTATTTT
NA | TRBJ2-6 | few | TRBV30 | CAWSVPGQLSGANVLTF | TGTGCCTGGAGTGTACCCGGACAGCTCTCTGGGGCCAACGTCCTGACTTTC
TRBD2 | TRBJ2-7 | NA | TRBV20-1 | CSASWGLAPDNEQVF | TGCAGTGCTAGTTGGGGACTAGCGCCTGACAATGAGCAGGTCTTC
TRBD2 | TRBJ2-3 | few | TRBV7-2 | CASSLLASGGDTQYF | TGTGCCAGCAGCTTACTGGCTAGCGGGGGTGATACGCAGTATTTT
NA | TRBJ2-6 | NA | TRBV2 | CASSDAGTGANVLTF | TGTGCCAGCAGTGACGCAGGGACTGGGGCCAACGTCCTGACTTTC
NA | TRBJ2-7 | many | TRBV20-1 | CSAGRTAPSYEQYF | TGCAGTGCTGGAAGGACGGCTCCTTCCTACGAGCAGTACTTC
NA | TRBJ2-1 | few | TRBV7-9 | CASSLSRGGNNEQFF | TGTGCCAGCAGCTTGAGTAGGGGGGGGAACAATGAGCAGTTCTTC
TRBD1 | TRBJ1-6 | NA | TRBV11-2 | CASSFGTANSPLHF | TGTGCCAGCAGCTTCGGGACAGCGAATTCACCCCTCCACTTT
NA | TRBJ2-7 | many | TRBV29-1 | CSVLGLTYEQYF | TGCAGCGTACTAGGTTTAACCTACGAGCAGTACTTC
NA | TRBJ2-7 | many | TRBV11-2 | CASSLSLGHNSYEQYF | TGTGCCAGCAGCCTCTCCCTTGGACACAACTCCTACGAGCAGTACTTC
NA | TRBJ2-1 | NA | TRBV20-1 | CSAYFTRTPGANEQFF | TGCAGTGCTTACTTCACCAGGACGCCCGGGGCAAATGAGCAGTTCTTC
NA | TRBJ2-7 | many | TRBV3-1 | CASRGLEEQYF | TGTGCCAGCAGGGGCCTGGAGGAGCAGTACTTC
NA | TRBJ2-1 | many | TRBV20-1 | CSARGYNNEQFF | TGCAGTGCTAGAGGCTACAACAATGAGCAGTTCTTC
NA | TRBJ2-7 | many | TRBV27 | CASSLRSGAVLSSYEQYF | TGTGCCAGCAGTTTAAGGTCGGGTGCGGTCTTGAGCTCCTACGAGCAGTACTTC
NA | TRBJ2-1 | NA | TRBV12-3/TRBV12-4 | CASSNGLGQPGGNEQFF | TGTGCCAGCAGTAATGGCCTCGGACAGCCCGGCGGAAATGAGCAGTTCTTC
NA | TRBJ1-1 | few | TRBV5-5 | CASTSLGGMMNTEAFF | TGTGCCAGCACGTCTCTTGGGGGTATGATGAACACTGAAGCTTTCTTT
NA | TRBJ1-5 | NA | TRBV20-1 | CSARRSGNQPQHF | TGCAGTGCTAGGCGTTCAGGGAATCAGCCCCAGCATTTT
NA | TRBJ2-1 | few | TRBV29-1 | CSGGDSDYNEQFF | TGCAGCGGGGGGGACAGTGATTACAATGAGCAGTTCTTC
TRBD1 | TRBJ2-1 | NA | TRBV20-1 | CSAGDSLNNEQFF | TGCAGTGCTGGGGACAGTTTGAACAATGAGCAGTTCTTC
TRBD1 | TRBJ1-1 | NA | TRBV6-5 | CASSYSDRGTEAFF | TGTGCCAGCAGTTACTCGGACAGGGGCACTGAAGCTTTCTTT
NA | TRBJ1-2 | many | TRBV24-1 | CATSDGDFWGYTF | TGTGCCACCAGTGATGGTGACTTTTGGGGCTACACCTTC
NA | TRBJ2-2 | NA | TRBV3-1 | CASSHPARGTLFF | TGTGCCAGCAGCCACCCCGCCCGCGGGACGCTGTTTTTT
TRBD2 | TRBJ2-7 | NA | TRBV5-1 | CASSLQAVTSGTYEQYF | TGCGCCAGCAGCTTACAGGCAGTAACTAGCGGGACCTACGAGCAGTACTTC
TRBD1 | TRBJ2-3 | many | TRBV2 | CASSGWTGVSDTQYF | TGTGCCAGCAGTGGCTGGACAGGAGTATCAGATACGCAGTATTTT
NA | TRBJ1-2 | few | TRBV5-1 | CASSLSEDGYTF | TGCGCCAGCAGCTTGTCAGAAGACGGCTACACCTTC
TRBD2 | TRBJ2-1 | NA | TRBV27 | CASSFSGGALNGQFF | TGTGCCAGCAGTTTTAGCGGGGGGGCCCTCAATGGGCAGTTCTTC
NA | TRBJ1-5 | NA | TRBV12-3/TRBV12-4 | CAGSPLGGSSGRPQHF | TGTGCCGGCAGCCCCTTAGGCGGGTCTTCAGGTCGGCCCCAGCATTTT
NA | TRBJ2-5 | few | TRBV7-9 | CASSRRDFQETQYF | TGTGCCAGCAGCCGACGGGACTTCCAAGAGACCCAGTACTTC
TRBD2 | TRBJ2-1 | NA | TRBV18 | CASSPLLAGDNEQFF | TGTGCCAGCTCACCACTACTAGCGGGGGACAATGAGCAGTTCTTC
TRBD2 | TRBJ2-1 | few | TRBV15 | CATSRDLGSGSYNEQFF | TGTGCCACCAGCAGAGACTTAGGTAGCGGGAGTTACAATGAGCAGTTCTTC
NA | TRBJ1-4 | NA | TRBV7-9 | CASREGLANEKLFF | TGTGCCAGCAGAGAAGGGCTCGCGAATGAAAAACTGTTTTTT
NA | TRBJ1-1 | NA | TRBV12-3/TRBV12-4 | CASSRDTVVPEAFF | TGTGCCAGCAGTCGGGACACAGTGGTCCCTGAAGCTTTCTTT
NA | TRBJ1-1 | NA | TRBV2 | CASSGPLMNTEAFF | TGTGCCAGCAGTGGGCCACTAATGAACACTGAAGCTTTCTTT
NA | TRBJ2-3 | NA | TRBV7-2 | CASSPLSGKITDTQYF | TGTGCCAGCAGCCCTTTATCGGGGAAGATCACAGATACGCAGTATTTT
TRBD1 | TRBJ1-2 | few | TRBV7-9 | CASSLHSVTGAGYTF | TGTGCCAGCAGCTTGCATAGTGTGACAGGGGCTGGCTACACCTTC
TRBD1 | TRBJ2-7 | NA | TRBV5-1 | CASSFGTGGSGEQYF | TGCGCCAGCAGCTTTGGGACAGGGGGTTCTGGTGAGCAGTACTTC
TRBD1 | TRBJ2-7 | few | TRBV20-1 | CSARSGTGGEQYF | TGCAGTGCTAGATCCGGGACAGGGGGCGAGCAGTACTTC
NA | TRBJ2-7 | NA | TRBV30 | CAWRLARISYEQYF | TGTGCCTGGAGACTAGCAAGAATCTCCTACGAGCAGTACTTC
NA | TRBJ2-3 | many | TRBV20-1 | CSAREGADTQYF | TGCAGTGCTAGAGAGGGAGCAGATACGCAGTATTTT
NA | TRBJ2-2 | NA | TRBV9 | CASSVGDTGELFF | TGTGCCAGCAGCGTAGGTGACACCGGGGAGCTGTTTTTT
NA | TRBJ2-7 | NA | TRBV7-6 | CASSSRDREQYF | TGTGCCAGCAGCTCCCGGGACCGGGAGCAGTACTTC
TRBD2 | TRBJ2-7 | few | TRBV2 | CASGRRGGTDEQYF | TGTGCCAGCGGACGGCGGGGGGGCACAGACGAGCAGTACTTC
NA | TRBJ2-3 | NA | TRBV9 | CASSVGEKDTQYF | TGTGCCAGCAGCGTGGGAGAGAAGGATACGCAGTATTTT
TRBD1 | TRBJ2-4 | NA | TRBV6-1 | CASSVGQGGPNEQYF | TGTGCCAGCAGTGTAGGACAGGGCGGGCCTAATGAGCAGTACTTC
NA | TRBJ1-2 | NA | TRBV7-9 | CASSLAGGQGGYTF | TGTGCCAGCAGCTTAGCTGGAGGTCAGGGTGGCTACACCTTC